The clone carrying this T cell receptor beta chain was seen a few times. Researchers amplified the TCR beta CDR3 regions from RNA transcripts. The HTBI primer set served for first-round RT-PCR of the TCR CDR3. MiXCR, applied by TCRdb to the multiplex PCR reads, yields one record per CDR3 protein. The sample records fewer than 800,000 distinct CDR3 sequences, 16% being singletons. The sample originates from a study of T cells in Graves' hyperthyroidism and ophthalmopathy. About the study: The initial diagnosis was the point when peripheral blood was collected, ahead of any treatment.

V lost 4 bases and J lost 0; bases outside the gene matches: 10. Germline CDR1 DFQATT, CDR2 SNEGSKA (reference sequence). CDR3 length: 17 residues. On the basis of clinical symptoms, serum thyroxine and TRAb, thyroid ultrasound and orbital computed tomography, diagnoses were made. The TCR sequence derives from a man younger than 35 with Graves' hyperthyroidism. The V and J genes are TRBV20-1 and TRBJ2-1, with TRBD2 identical over 9 bases. Sample: blood. CDR3 sequence (DNA): TGCAGTGCTACGTACGCTAGCGGGACTACCTCCTACAATGAGCAGTTCTTC. Translation: CSATYASGTTSYNEQFF.